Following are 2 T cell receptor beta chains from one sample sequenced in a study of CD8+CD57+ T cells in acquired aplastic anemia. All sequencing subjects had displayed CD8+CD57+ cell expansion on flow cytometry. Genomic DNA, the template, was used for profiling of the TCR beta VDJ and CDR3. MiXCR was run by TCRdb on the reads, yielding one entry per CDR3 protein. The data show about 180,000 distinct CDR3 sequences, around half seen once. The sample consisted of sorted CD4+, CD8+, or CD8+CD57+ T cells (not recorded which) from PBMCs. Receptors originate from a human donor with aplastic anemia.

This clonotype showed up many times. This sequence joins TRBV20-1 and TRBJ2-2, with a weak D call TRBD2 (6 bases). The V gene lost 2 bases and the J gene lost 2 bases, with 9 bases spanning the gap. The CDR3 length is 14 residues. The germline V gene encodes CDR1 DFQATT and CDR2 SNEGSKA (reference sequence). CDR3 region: CSARYGGNTGELFF. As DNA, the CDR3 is TGCAGTGCTAGATACGGGGGTAACACCGGGGAGCTGTTTTTT.

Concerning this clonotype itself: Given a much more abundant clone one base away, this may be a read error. In DNA form, the CDR3 reads TGCGCCAGCACCCCCATCGGTGAGACTAGCGGGATGACAGATACGCAGTATTTT. Its translation: CASTPIGETSGMTDTQYF. The rearrangement links TRBV5-1 to TRBJ2-3, with 11 bases matching TRBD2. The junction had 15 bases not matched to a gene; V was cut back by 6 bases and J by 3 bases. Germline values: CDR1 SGHRS, CDR2 YFSETQ. The CDR3 is made up of 18 amino acids.